Listed below are T cell receptor beta chains from one sample, sequenced in a study of blood T cell repertoires in COVID-19. The assay was immunoSEQ multiplex PCR, and TCRdb's table has in-frame clones only and misses some. The table shows 350,000 to 400,000 clones, with just under 90% occurring only once. The specimen was PBMCs or T cells enriched from blood (not recorded which). The receptors originated from a woman aged 30 to 39 who had recovered from COVID-19. The CDR3 runs from the conserved cysteine through the conserved F or W. Each record gives: J gene, V gene, clone size, D gene, CDR3 DNA, CDR3 protein. D genes are given only for firm matches. Only part of the rows carry a size: once, few, many, or a class if the clone is expanded.

j_call: TRBJ1-4; v_call: TRBV9; clone_size: -; d_call: -; cdr3_nt: TGTGCCAGCAGCGTCGGGGCGGGGAATGAAAAACTGTTTTTT; cdr3_aa: CASSVGAGNEKLFF
j_call: TRBJ1-3; v_call: TRBV19; clone_size: -; d_call: -; cdr3_nt: TGTGCCAGTACCGGGTACTCTGGAAACACCATATATTTT; cdr3_aa: CASTGYSGNTIYF
j_call: TRBJ2-7; v_call: TRBV3-1/TRBV3-2; clone_size: -; d_call: TRBD2; cdr3_nt: TGTGCCAGCAGCCAAGTCTCGGCTAGCGGGAGCTACGAGCAGTACTTC; cdr3_aa: CASSQVSASGSYEQYF
j_call: TRBJ2-2; v_call: TRBV7-3; clone_size: once; d_call: TRBD2; cdr3_nt: TGTGCCAGCAGCACTGAGGTAGCGGGGGTGAACACCGGGGAGCTGTTTTTT; cdr3_aa: CASSTEVAGVNTGELFF
j_call: TRBJ1-2; v_call: TRBV10-3; clone_size: -; d_call: -; cdr3_nt: TGTGCCATCAGTGAGCAAGGGACAAGCTATGGCTACACCTTC; cdr3_aa: CAISEQGTSYGYTF
j_call: TRBJ2-2; v_call: TRBV2; clone_size: few; d_call: -; cdr3_nt: TGTGCCAGCAGTGATCTTTGGCCAGGTGCCGCGAACACCGGGGAGCTGTTTTTT; cdr3_aa: CASSDLWPGAANTGELFF
j_call: TRBJ1-1; v_call: TRBV5-1; clone_size: -; d_call: -; cdr3_nt: TGCGCCAGCAGCCTCACGGTAACCCTGAACACTGAAGCTTTCTTT; cdr3_aa: CASSLTVTLNTEAFF
j_call: TRBJ1-4; v_call: TRBV2; clone_size: -; d_call: -; cdr3_nt: TGTGCCAGCATGGGGAGGGAACTGTTTTTT; cdr3_aa: CASMGRELFF
j_call: TRBJ1-1; v_call: TRBV6-5; clone_size: -; d_call: -; cdr3_nt: TGTGCCAGCGGGTGGAGTGGGACTGAAGCTTTCTTT; cdr3_aa: CASGWSGTEAFF
j_call: TRBJ2-3; v_call: TRBV7-3; clone_size: -; d_call: TRBD1; cdr3_nt: TGTGCCAGCAGCGCCACAGGGGGTGGTGGAGATACGCAGTATTTT; cdr3_aa: CASSATGGGGDTQYF
j_call: TRBJ1-5; v_call: TRBV24-1; clone_size: -; d_call: -; cdr3_nt: TGTGCCACCAGTGATTCGAAAAAGCTTCAGCCCCAGCATTTT; cdr3_aa: CATSDSKKLQPQHF
j_call: TRBJ2-1; v_call: TRBV11-2; clone_size: -; d_call: -; cdr3_nt: TGTGCCAGCAGCTCCCAATTGTCGCGGGAGCAGTTCTTC; cdr3_aa: CASSSQLSREQFF
j_call: TRBJ2-7; v_call: TRBV27; clone_size: -; d_call: TRBD2; cdr3_nt: TGTGCCAGCAGTCCAAGACTAGCGGGAACCTACGAGCAGTACTTC; cdr3_aa: CASSPRLAGTYEQYF